This is a list of T cell receptor beta chains from one sample in a study of T cells expressing NK-cell markers. One entry per CDR3 protein, without DNA, is what TCRdb gives after re-calling the 5' RACE reads. This table holds around 550,000 distinct CDR3 sequences. Sequencing was performed on blood T cells: a sorted CD56 or NKG2C T cell subset, CD4+ or CD8+ T cells, or bulk PBMC T cells (not recorded which). The receptors were gathered from a man in his late teens or twenties in good health. CDR3s include the opening cysteine and the closing phenylalanine or tryptophan. The order of the fields is V gene, J gene, CDR3 protein.

TRBV5-6	TRBJ1-1	CASSLGRVSQRATEAFF
TRBV5-1	TRBJ2-7	CASSLGLADEQYF
TRBV7-3	TRBJ2-1	CASSPMAGTTYNEQFF
TRBV4-2	TRBJ2-1	CASSQDMTSDNEQFF
TRBV12-3/TRBV12-4	TRBJ2-1	CASSFPGTDKGDEQFF
TRBV3-1	TRBJ1-6	CASSRTGNNSPLHF
TRBV10-2	TRBJ2-5	CASSRLQVAGETQYF
TRBV6-4	TRBJ2-1	CASSESTGYNEQFF
TRBV6-5	TRBJ1-2	CASSWVGEGGYTF
TRBV5-1	TRBJ1-1	CASSQRDRDTEAFF
TRBV27	TRBJ2-2	CASSLKGQGVRGELFF
TRBV20-1	TRBJ2-1	CSARERGYPRDRRHNEQFF
TRBV20-1	TRBJ2-5	CSASSDRALETQYF
TRBV6-5	TRBJ2-7	CASSYGRNEQYF
TRBV11-2	TRBJ2-5	CASAVGSGETQYF
TRBV12-3/TRBV12-4	TRBJ2-3	CASREGNADTQYF
TRBV29-1	TRBJ2-1	CSVKGFYLNEQFF
TRBV5-1	TRBJ2-3	CASSEYSTRHTDTQYF
TRBV9	TRBJ2-7	CASSVGPSSGSYEQYF
TRBV27	TRBJ2-3	CASRGAGVRTDTQYF
TRBV20-1	TRBJ1-5	CSARDWTGLGDQPQHF
TRBV5-1	TRBJ2-3	CASSFRTGSTDTQYF
TRBV20-1	TRBJ2-1	CSARGGGTSGPQGQFF
TRBV28	TRBJ1-5	CASSFAYQPQHF
TRBV12-3/TRBV12-4	TRBJ2-1	CASSFGGRGNEQFF
TRBV6-5	TRBJ2-3	CASSYWGGSADTQYF
TRBV5-1	TRBJ1-1	CASRRGSNTEAFF
TRBV12-3/TRBV12-4	TRBJ1-4	CASSLKAATNEKLFF
TRBV6-1	TRBJ1-1	CATRGRGLTEAFF
TRBV12-3/TRBV12-4	TRBJ1-1	CASSLAPGQNTEAFF
TRBV7-2	TRBJ2-1	CASSEGGGGPNEQFF
TRBV25-1	TRBJ1-3	CASSAQGFGNTIYF
TRBV7-8	TRBJ1-5	CASSSLGSNQPQHF
TRBV28	TRBJ2-5	CASSIGDGPETQYF
TRBV10-2	TRBJ2-7	CASASEDRTYEQYF
TRBV7-9	TRBJ2-5	CASSQGLAGSETQYF
TRBV7-9	TRBJ2-1	CASSLVKTTPNEQFF
TRBV6-5	TRBJ2-3	CASSPPLDTQYF
TRBV12-3/TRBV12-4	TRBJ2-3	CATLREIGPSTDTQYF
TRBV3-1	TRBJ1-1	CASSQAPLGVTEAFF
TRBV12-3/TRBV12-4	TRBJ2-5	CASRPMYQETQYF
TRBV9	TRBJ1-2	CASSVADGYGYTF
TRBV5-1	TRBJ1-1	CASSLVDRGRDTEAFF
TRBV7-6	TRBJ1-1	CASSPGGPTEAFF
TRBV29-1	TRBJ2-1	CSVLTSGSFDEQFF
TRBV12-3/TRBV12-4	TRBJ2-4	CASRPGTGVWYF